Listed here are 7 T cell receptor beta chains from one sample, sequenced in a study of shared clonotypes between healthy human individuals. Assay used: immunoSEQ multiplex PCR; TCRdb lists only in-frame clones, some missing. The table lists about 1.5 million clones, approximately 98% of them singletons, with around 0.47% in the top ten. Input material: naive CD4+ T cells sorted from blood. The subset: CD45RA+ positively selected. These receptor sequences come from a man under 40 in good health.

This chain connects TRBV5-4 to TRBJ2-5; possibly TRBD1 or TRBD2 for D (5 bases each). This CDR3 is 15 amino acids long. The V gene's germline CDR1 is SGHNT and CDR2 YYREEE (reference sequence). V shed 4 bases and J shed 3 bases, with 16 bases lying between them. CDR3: CASSPPGPRKETQYF. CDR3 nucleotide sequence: TGTGCCAGCAGCCCTCCGGGACCCCGGAAAGAGACCCAGTACTTC.

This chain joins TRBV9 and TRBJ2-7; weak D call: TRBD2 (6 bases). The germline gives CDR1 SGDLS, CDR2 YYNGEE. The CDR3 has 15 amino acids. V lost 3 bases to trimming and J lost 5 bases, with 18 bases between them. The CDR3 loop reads CASSGRGSGFHEQYF. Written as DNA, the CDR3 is TGTGCCAGCAGCGGGCGGGGATCAGGCTTCCACGAGCAGTACTTC.

CDR3 nucleotide sequence: TGCGCCAGCAGCTTGGAAACAGGGGGAATGAGAGAGACCCAGTACTTC. The encoded protein is CASSLETGGMRETQYF. V usage is TRBV5-1 and J usage is TRBJ2-5; TRBD1 matches 8 bases. The CDR3 has 16 residues. V gave up 0 bases and J gave up 4 bases; unmatched junction bases: 8. The V gene's germline CDR1 is SGHRS and CDR2 YFSETQ.

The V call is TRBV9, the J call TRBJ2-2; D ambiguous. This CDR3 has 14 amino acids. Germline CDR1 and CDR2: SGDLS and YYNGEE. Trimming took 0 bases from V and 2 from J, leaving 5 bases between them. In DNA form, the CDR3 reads TGTGCCAGCAGCGTAGCTTACAACACCGGGGAGCTGTTTTTT. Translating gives CASSVAYNTGELFF.

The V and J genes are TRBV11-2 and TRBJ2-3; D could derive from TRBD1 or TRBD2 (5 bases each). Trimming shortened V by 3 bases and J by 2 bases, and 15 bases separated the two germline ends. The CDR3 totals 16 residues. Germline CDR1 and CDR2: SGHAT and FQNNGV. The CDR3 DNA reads TGTGCCAGCAGCTTCGGGTGGGGCGGGTACACAGATACGCAGTATTTT. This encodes CASSFGWGGYTDTQYF.

The CDR3 here is CASSLTGVIYNEQFF. The CDR3 DNA reads as TGTGCCAGCAGTTTGACGGGAGTCATTTACAATGAGCAGTTCTTC. The chain links TRBV6-5 to TRBJ2-1; maybe TRBD2 (6 bases). CDR3 length equals 15 residues. The V and J ends lost 4 bases and 4 bases respectively, with 14 bases between them. CDR1 is MNHEY, CDR2 SVGAGI, per germline.

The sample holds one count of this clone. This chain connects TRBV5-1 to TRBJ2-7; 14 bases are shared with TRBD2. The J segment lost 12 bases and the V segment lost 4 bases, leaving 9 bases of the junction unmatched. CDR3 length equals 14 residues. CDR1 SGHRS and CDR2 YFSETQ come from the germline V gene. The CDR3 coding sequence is TGCGCCAGCAGCGGGACTAGCGGGAGTTTCTTGCGGTACTTC. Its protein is CASSGTSGSFLRYF.